The clone carrying this TCR beta chain is deemed medium-sized. No antigen is known for it. The sample comes from a study of CD8+CD57+ T cells in acquired aplastic anemia. Overall study: On average, sorted CD4+ and CD8+ cells gave 2.5 to 4 ug of DNA. In CD4+ cells, healthy donors produced an average of roughly 11 million reads.

Study conclusions and caveats: Overlapping CD8+ CDR3 repertoires of patients and controls contained 25 to 35 shared sequences. For CD8+ Simpson's diversity, patients and controls showed no significant difference.

Genomic DNA provided the template from which TCR beta VDJ and CDR3 profiles were obtained. From the reads, TCRdb called clonotypes with MiXCR, one entry per CDR3 protein. Of 60,000 to 75,000 distinct CDR3 sequences in the sample, roughly 58% were seen once. Germline lookup yields CDR1 DFQATT and CDR2 SNEGSKA (reference sequence). This CDR3 region has 11 residues. Trimming took off 5 bases at V and 5 bases at J, with 9 bases between the two ends. The sequence was collected from a human donor in good health, serving as a control. The sample consisted of sorted CD4+, CD8+, or CD8+CD57+ T cells (not recorded which) from PBMCs. The chain carries TRBV20-1 and TRBJ1-1, with D unclear. CDR3 protein: CSAQGLTEAFF. As DNA, the CDR3 is TGCAGTGCTCAAGGGTTGACTGAAGCTTTCTTT.